What follows is one TCR beta chain and its context. Its antigen target is currently unknown. Base qualities are not at hand, and no much larger clone is one base apart. Libraries came from 5' RACE. The run used an Illumina HiSeq 2500. A second PCR of roughly 7 to 12 cycles was run with a J-beta primer mix and a sample-barcoded 5' primer. Each TCR beta cDNA molecule received a unique molecular identifier from a template-switch 5' adaptor carrying 12 random nucleotides. Each sample yielded at least 2.5 million CDR3-containing paired-end reads. First-strand cDNA was synthesized from all RNA with the Mint cDNA synthesis kit, primed by a TRBC-specific oligonucleotide. All cDNA was treated with uracil-DNA glycosylase and then went through a first 18-cycle PCR with the universal primers M1SS and BC2_uni_R. Under the source paper's analysis protocol: Each sample was normalized by randomly selecting 1 million high-quality reads, each carrying a distinct molecular identifier. Reads sharing molecular identifiers were discarded rather than binned into consensus sequences. MiTCR, run with a Q25 quality threshold and the strictest error-elimination algorithm, handled CDR3 identification, clonotype clustering and error correction. A nonparametric unseen species model with Euler transformation was used to estimate lower-bound total TCR beta diversity. The public reads were reanalyzed by TCRdb: fastp trimming at Q25, MiXCR alignment, in-frame beta chains only. When rows share a CDR3 protein, they turn into one entry using the most common DNA and genes. TCRdb, not the original authors, processed these V and J calls. The sample profile shows about 640,000 distinct CDR3 sequences; under 70% of them were found once. 30% to 40% of the sample belongs to the ten largest clones.

V is reduced by 5 bases and J by 8 bases, leaving a spacing of 19 bases between them. From its cysteine to its phenylalanine, the CDR3 spans 15 amino acids. Kept here is only the CDR3 DNA, which spans 45 bases and is read in frame from base 1. CDR1 SEHNR and CDR2 FQNEAQ are derived from the germline V gene (reference sequence). The record originates from a study of blood T cells in healthy people across ages (dated by TCRdb to between 2014 and 2017). Looking at the study overall: In model experiments, roughly one uniquely barcoded TCR beta cDNA molecule per two T cells was captured by template switching. Four age groups were formed from the donors: young (average roughly 16 years), middle-aged (roughly 38), aged (62) and long-lived (about 80). The study measured age-related changes in TCR beta repertoire diversity using deep sequencing normalized with unique cDNA molecular identifiers. To avoid experimental bias, donors of different ages were randomly spread across the sequencing lanes. The study analyzed two additional independent replicas of 1 million unique cDNA reads from the same blood draw for two donors, one aged 18 to 29 and one aged 80 or older. Here is what the overall study found, with its caveats: Estimates of total diversity based on one million sequenced T cells were considered lower bounds and underestimates. Because the CMV infection status of the donors was unknown, age-related changes in expanded clonotypes may potentially have been confounded. There was a strong correlation between observed TCR beta diversity and the percentage of naive T cells measured by flow cytometry. As age increased, observed TCR beta diversity per million T cells dropped in a roughly linear way, and a significant reduction was already evident by age roughly 40. Because profiling used bulk unsorted PBMCs, naive and antigen-experienced compartments could not be compared conclusively. Compared with the aged group, the long-lived group had more naive CD4+ T cells, fewer expanded clones and increased TCR diversity, a pattern suggesting age selection.

Donors were approximately 42 systemically healthy Caucasian individuals from Russia aged roughly 6 to 90 years. Each donor gave ten milliliters of peripheral blood, drawn into EDTA-treated Vacutainer tubes. Ficoll-Paque density-gradient centrifugation was used to isolate PBMCs, with at least 7 million obtained per sample. Trizol reagent was used to extract total RNA from PBMCs, with at least 5.5 micrograms per sample. Naive CD45RAhigh/CD27high T cell percentages were measured by flow cytometry on a PBMC aliquot from every donor. This receptor was obtained from a man aged 55-75 years in good health. Specimen: blood. In this chain, TRBV7-9 is recombined with TRBJ2-1; the D gene is perhaps TRBD2, on 6 matching bases. The bases are TGTGCCAGCAGCCCAGCGGGTGGGATATCGGATGAGCAGTTCTTC. Its coded protein is CASSPAGGISDEQFF.